This T cell receptor (beta chain) was sequenced in a study of blood T cell repertoires in COVID-19. Study as a whole: Material from acute and convalescent COVID-19 was sourced from the United States, Italy and Spain. T cells, B-cell-depleted T cells, or PBMCs provided the cDNA or gDNA that served as material.

The CDR3 sequence is 17 residues long. The J segment lost 4 bases and the V segment lost 3 bases, leaving 10 bases of the junction unmatched. Participants reported their clinical history, and cohort assignment relied on those reports. Cohort 3 donors counted as recovered after two negative PCRs, clearance, or resolved symptoms. TCRdb keeps only in-frame clones here, not all; method: immunoSEQ multiplex PCR. The top ten hold 1.5% to 2% of the sample, which has about 290,000 clones, around 90% seen once. The chain joins TRBV5-3 to TRBJ1-1; TRBD1 agrees at 12 bases. TRBV5-3 is noted as an ORF with a role that remains uncertain. This clonotype originated in a woman in her 40s who had recovered from COVID-19. Sample: PBMCs or T cells enriched from blood (not recorded which). In DNA, the CDR3 is TGTGCCAGAAGCTCCGTCGGGACAGGGGGCAGGGGCACTGAAGCTTTCTTT. Translating it yields CARSSVGTGGRGTEAFF.